This T cell receptor beta chain was captured by sequencing in a study of shared clonotypes between healthy human individuals. From germline, CDR1 is SGDLS and CDR2 YYNGEE. V trimming: 3 bases; J trimming: 5 bases; junction bases outside the gene matches: 8. The CDR3 consists of 16 residues. Some clones are missing from TCRdb's copy, which holds only in-frame ones; the method was immunoSEQ multiplex PCR. The sample has 1.6 million or so clones, roughly 98.5% seen once. The chain carries TRBV9 and TRBJ2-1; TRBD2 agrees at 10 bases. The material sequenced was naive CD4+ T cells sorted from blood. Specified subset: CD45RA+ positively selected. The origin of this receptor is a man younger than 45 in good health. The CDR3 DNA reads as TGTGCCAGCAGCGGAGGGGGGACTAGCGTTAACAATGAGCAGTTCTTC. It specifies CASSGGGTSVNNEQFF.